The 21 T cell receptor beta chains listed next were all sequenced from one sample in a study of cytomegalovirus exposure and HLA in healthy donors. PCR primers comprised 60 Vbeta and 13 Jbeta primers. Clones were read by immunoSEQ multiplex PCR, and TCRdb kept only the in-frame ones, dropping some. The sample includes some 150,000 clones, approximately 80% seen only once; the top ten take 5% to 6.5%. Source material: PBMCs. Receptor source: a man aged 30 to 39 in good health and CMV-seropositive.

The chain is built from TRBV11-2 and TRBJ2-1, with D hard to call. Trimming took off 4 bases at V and 3 bases at J, with 10 bases between the two ends. In germline, CDR1 is SGHAT, CDR2 FQNNGV. This CDR3 has 14 residues. CDR3 nucleotide sequence: TGTGCCAGCAGCTCAGACACCTACTACAATGAGCAGTTCTTC. Translation gives CASSSDTYYNEQFF.

V gene TRBV4-3 combines with J gene TRBJ2-3; D not resolved. Per germline, CDR1 LGHNA and CDR2 YSLEER. CDR3 size: 18 residues. The V and J ends lost 1 base and 4 bases respectively, with 21 bases between them. CDR3 in DNA: TGCGCCAGCAGCCAAGGACGACTGGGTCAGAACCGGCCAGATACGCAGTATTTT. Translated: CASSQGRLGQNRPDTQYF.

This chain uses TRBV6-1 with TRBJ2-7; D not resolved. Trimming shortened V by 5 bases and J by 1 base, and 9 bases separated the two germline ends. The V gene's germline CDR1 is MNHNS and CDR2 SASEGT. The CDR3 covers 13 residues. In nucleotides, the CDR3 is TGTGCCAGCAGTTCCGAGAGGTCCTACGAGCAGTACTTC. Translation gives CASSSERSYEQYF.

The rearrangement uses TRBV2 and TRBJ2-3; 8 bases align to TRBD1. CDR3 length equals 15 residues. Germline V gives CDR1 SNHLY, CDR2 FYNNEI. J was trimmed by 2 bases and V by 3 bases; bases with no gene match: 4. In DNA, the CDR3 is TGTGCCAGCAGTGATGGACAGGGTTCCACAGATACGCAGTATTTT. This translates into CASSDGQGSTDTQYF.

Turning to this clone: The junction differs from germline at one of its ends, possibly a read error. The rearrangement links TRBV7-9 to TRBJ1-4; D perhaps matches TRBD1 (5 bases). The germline V gene has CDR1 SEHNR and CDR2 FQNEAQ (reference sequence). This CDR3 comprises 18 residues. The CDR3 loop is CSSSLARGSAREDEKLFF. The CDR3 DNA sequence: TGTTCCAGCAGCTTGGCCCGAGGAAGTGCCAGGGAGGATGAAAAACTGTTTTTT. Filled out from reference TRBV7-9 and TRBJ1-4, the complete variable domain reads DTGVSQNPRHKITKRGQNVTFRCDPISEHNRLYWYRQTLGQGPEFLTYFQNEAQLEKSRLLSDRFSAERPKGSFSTLEIQRTEQGDSAMYLCSSSLARGSAREDEKLFFGSGTQLSVL.

This clone has more than one count but fewer than ten. The V and J genes are TRBV9 and TRBJ1-3; no firm D call. V dropped 3 bases and J dropped 0 bases, with 4 bases sitting between them. Germline CDR1 and CDR2: SGDLS and YYNGEE. CDR3 length equals 13 residues. DNA of the CDR3: TGTGCCAGCAGCGGAGACTCTGGAAACACCATATATTTT. Translated: CASSGDSGNTIYF.

The chain combines TRBV7-2 with TRBJ2-5; a weak D match, TRBD2 (5 bases). The CDR3 loop spans 15 amino acids. Per the germline V gene, CDR1 is SGHTA and CDR2 is FQGNSA. The V end was cut by 1 base, the J end by 5 bases, with 14 bases between. The chain's CDR3 is CASSLGPGGRETQYF. The CDR3 DNA sequence: TGTGCCAGCAGCTTAGGCCCCGGCGGGCGGGAGACCCAGTACTTC.

The CDR3 loop is CASSWTRYNEQFF. The DNA of the CDR3 is TGTGCCAGCAGTTGGACTCGTTACAATGAGCAGTTCTTC. The gene calls are TRBV27 and TRBJ2-1; possibly TRBD2 for D (5 bases). Germline CDR1 reads MNHEY; CDR2 reads SMNVEV (reference sequence). There are 13 residues in the CDR3. Trimming removed 4 bases from V and 4 bases from J, with 8 bases in between.

The CDR3, as DNA: TGTGCCAGCAGTTTCCGGATGGTACAGGGGGGTGGCTACACCTTC. It yields the protein CASSFRMVQGGGYTF. This chain links TRBV28 with TRBJ1-2; 8 nucleotides match TRBD1. The CDR3 extends over 15 amino acids. The V gene's germline CDR1 is MDHEN and CDR2 SYDVKM. The trim removed 3 bases at V and 7 bases at J, leaving 10 bases unmatched.

This chain joins TRBV5-4 and TRBJ2-2, with 7 bases fitting TRBD2. V was pared by 2 bases and J by 6 bases, with 4 bases of the junction left unmatched. The CDR3 consists of 14 residues. The germline gives CDR1 SGHNT, CDR2 YYREEE (reference sequence). DNA of the CDR3: TGTGCCAGCAGCTTTAGGGGAGGGGCCGGGGAGCTGTTTTTT. It codes for CASSFRGGAGELFF.

The chain is built from TRBV10-2 and TRBJ2-7, with TRBD2 as a possible D gene (6 bases). Trimming pared 6 bases from V and 5 bases from J, leaving 17 bases between. CDR1 is WSHSY, CDR2 SAAADI, per germline. The CDR3 is 14 residues long. CDR3 in amino acids: CASREGTFPNEQYF. CDR3 nucleotide sequence: TGCGCCAGCAGGGAGGGGACTTTCCCCAACGAGCAGTACTTC.

This clone was seen a single time. This chain joins TRBV28 and TRBJ2-3; 14 nucleotides match TRBD2. This CDR3 region has 16 residues. Germline loops: CDR1 MDHEN, CDR2 SYDVKM. The junction had 8 bases not matched to a gene; V was cut back by 6 bases and J by 6 bases. The CDR3 DNA reads as TGTGCCAGCAGGAGCGGACTAGCGGGGGGCGGGGATACGCAGTATTTT. Its protein product is CASRSGLAGGGDTQYF.

This chain connects TRBV29-1 to TRBJ1-1; 7 nucleotides line up with TRBD1. After removal of 4 bases from V and 0 bases from J, the junction contained 5 bases not matched to a gene. CDR1 is SQVTM, CDR2 ANQGSEA, per germline. The CDR3 covers 14 residues. Here the CDR3 reads CSVGGQLMNTEAFF. Here the CDR3 DNA reads TGCAGCGTTGGGGGACAGTTAATGAACACTGAAGCTTTCTTT.

The chain carries TRBV7-8 and TRBJ1-3; TRBD1 aligns across 9 bases. J lost 6 bases, V lost 5 bases, and 5 bases had no gene match. The CDR3 has 14 amino acids. From germline, CDR1 is SGHVS and CDR2 FQNEAQ. CDR3 bases: TGTGCCAGCAGCACGACAGGGGGTCTAAACACCATATATTTT. Its protein is CASSTTGGLNTIYF.

The CDR3 region is CASSVNGGIADTQYF. CDR3 bases: TGTGCCAGCAGCGTAAACGGGGGGATCGCAGATACGCAGTATTTT. This chain uses TRBV9 with TRBJ2-3; 7 bases fit TRBD2. Germline V gives CDR1 SGDLS, CDR2 YYNGEE. J gave up 4 bases and V 1 base, and 6 bases lay outside the gene matches. The CDR3 totals 15 residues.

CDR3 nucleotides: TGTGCCAGCACCGGACAGGGCGTCGGGGAGCTGTTTTTT. It translates to CASTGQGVGELFF. The chain is built from TRBV28 and TRBJ2-2; 8 bases line up with TRBD1. Germline lookup yields CDR1 MDHEN and CDR2 SYDVKM. The CDR3 spans 13 residues. J gave up 7 bases and V 7 bases, and 5 bases lay outside the gene matches.

This clone showed up just a few times. This chain joins TRBV6-1 and TRBJ1-3, with 9 bases that match TRBD1. Germline CDR1 MNHNS, CDR2 SASEGT. This CDR3 region has 15 residues. J lost 2 bases, V lost 5 bases, and 4 bases had no gene match. CDR3 residues: CASSSTGGPGNTIYF. The CDR3 bases are TGTGCCAGCAGTTCCACAGGGGGCCCTGGAAACACCATATATTTT.

This clone was observed a single time. The chain links TRBV28 to TRBJ2-5, with 7 bases aligning to TRBD1. The end of the DNA is better explained by TRBJ2-7, so the J call may be wrong. This CDR3 is built from 14 residues. Looked up from germline, CDR1 is MDHEN and CDR2 is SYDVKM. CDR3 residues: CASSLAGGPYEQYF. The CDR3 DNA is TGTGCCAGCAGTTTAGCAGGGGGACCCTACGAGCAGTACTTC.

This chain joins TRBV30 and TRBJ1-5; TRBD1 matches 10 bases. The germline V gene encodes CDR1 GTSNPN and CDR2 SVGIG (reference sequence). Trimming cost V 2 bases and J 6 bases; bases outside gene matches: 7. This CDR3 is 15 amino acids long. The CDR3 bases are TGTGCCTGGAGTAGCACCGGGACAGGGGTTCAGCCCCAGCATTTT. It encodes CAWSSTGTGVQPQHF.

The rearrangement joins TRBV6-6 to TRBJ1-3; TRBD1 matches 7 bases. This CDR3 has 15 residues. The V segment lost 7 bases and the J segment 1 base; nucleotides outside the gene matches: 7. Germline V gene data show CDR1 as MNHNY and CDR2 as SVGAGI (reference sequence). CDR3 amino acids: CASNRDRASGNTIYF. CDR3 DNA sequence: TGTGCCAGCAATAGAGACAGGGCATCTGGAAACACCATATATTTT.

This sequence joins TRBV28 and TRBJ2-2, with D maybe TRBD1 (5 bases). The CDR3 totals 14 residues. The V gene lost 5 bases and the J gene lost 5 bases, with 12 bases spanning the gap. Germline V CDR1 and CDR2: MDHEN, SYDVKM. As DNA, the CDR3 is TGTGCCAGCAGTCTCGTAGGGGAAACCGGGGAGCTGTTTTTT. Its protein product is CASSLVGETGELFF.